This T cell receptor (beta chain) appears in the sequencing data of a study of blood T cells in healthy people across ages. This clonotype appeared a few times. It was with a sample-barcoded 5' primer and a J-beta primer mix that a second PCR of roughly 7 to 12 cycles was run. TCRdb re-called the 5' RACE reads through MiXCR, storing one row per CDR3 protein. In the table there are 750,000 to 950,000 distinct CDR3 sequences, 25% to 35% of which are singletons. This CDR3 is built from 16 residues. Germline trimming cut 1 base from V and 2 bases from J; bases unmatched to any gene: 6. Germline V lookup: CDR1 SGDLS, CDR2 YYNGEE. This sample also belongs to another study, concerning T cells of mothers and their children. Per that paper: The donors comprised about 6 children and their three healthy Caucasian mothers.

This receptor was taken from a woman in her thirties or forties in good health. J is TRBJ2-3 and V is TRBV9, with 8 bases aligning to TRBD2. Sequencing was performed on blood. CDR3 in DNA: TGTGCCAGCAGCGTAACTGGCGGGGGGTTCACAGATACGCAGTATTTT. This sequence encodes CASSVTGGGFTDTQYF.